The present T cell receptor beta chain was sequenced within a study of blood T cell repertoires in COVID-19. As for the study in general: The study drew acute and convalescent COVID-19 samples from the United States, Italy and Spain. From T cells, B-cell-depleted T cells, or PBMCs came the material, which was cDNA or gDNA.

Original handling: Amplified reference gene primers provided the basis for estimating nucleated cell counts. Here immunoSEQ multiplex PCR was the method, and the copy in TCRdb shows in-frame clones only, minus some. V, J and clone size are taken as reported in that table, and D and trimming were inferred from the DNA itself. The sample has about 140,000 clones, about three quarters seen once. CDR1 and CDR2 from the germline V gene are KGHSH and LQKENI. The V gene lost 3 bases and the J gene lost 2 bases, with 21 bases spanning the gap. CDR3 length equals 18 residues. This clone was counted once. The specimen sequenced was peripheral blood. This TCR came from a woman between 45 and 60 years old with active or convalescent COVID-19. V and J are TRBV18 and TRBJ2-3, with D tentatively TRBD2 (5 bases). The CDR3 DNA follows: TGTGCCAGCTCACCCCGATTTGGGAGCGAGGGAAACACAGATACGCAGTATTTT. Translated: CASSPRFGSEGNTDTQYF.